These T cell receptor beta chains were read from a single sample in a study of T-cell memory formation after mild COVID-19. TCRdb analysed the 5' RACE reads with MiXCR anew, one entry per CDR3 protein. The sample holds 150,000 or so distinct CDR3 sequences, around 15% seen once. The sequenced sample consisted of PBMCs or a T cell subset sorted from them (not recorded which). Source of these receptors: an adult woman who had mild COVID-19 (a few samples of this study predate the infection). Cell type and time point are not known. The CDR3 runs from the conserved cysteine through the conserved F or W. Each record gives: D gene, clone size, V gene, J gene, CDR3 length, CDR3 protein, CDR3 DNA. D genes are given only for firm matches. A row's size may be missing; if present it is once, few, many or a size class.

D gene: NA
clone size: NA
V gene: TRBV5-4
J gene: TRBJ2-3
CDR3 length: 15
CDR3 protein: CASSQQLGEGDTQYF
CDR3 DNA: TGTGCCAGCAGCCAGCAGCTCGGCGAAGGGGATACGCAGTATTTT

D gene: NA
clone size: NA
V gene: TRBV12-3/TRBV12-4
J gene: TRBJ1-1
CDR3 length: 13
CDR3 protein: CASTPYADWGAFF
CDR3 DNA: TGTGCCAGCACCCCCTATGCGGACTGGGGAGCTTTCTTT

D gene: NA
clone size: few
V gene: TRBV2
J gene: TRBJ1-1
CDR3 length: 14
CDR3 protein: CASSEGTVNTEAFF
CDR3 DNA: TGTGCCAGCAGTGAAGGGACGGTAAACACTGAAGCTTTCTTT

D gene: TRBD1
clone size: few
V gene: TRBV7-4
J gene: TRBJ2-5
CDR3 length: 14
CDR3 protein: CASSPYRGKETQYF
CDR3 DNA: TGTGCCAGCAGCCCATACAGGGGAAAGGAGACCCAGTACTTC

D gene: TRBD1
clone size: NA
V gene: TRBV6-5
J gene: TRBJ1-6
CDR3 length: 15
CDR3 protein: CASSRKTGYNSPLHF
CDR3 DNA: TGTGCCAGCAGCCGTAAGACAGGGTATAATTCACCCCTCCACTTT

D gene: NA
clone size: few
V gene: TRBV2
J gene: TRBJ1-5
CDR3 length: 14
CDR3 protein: CASTEQYSNQPQHF
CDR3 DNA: TGTGCCAGCACCGAGCAGTATAGCAATCAGCCCCAGCATTTT

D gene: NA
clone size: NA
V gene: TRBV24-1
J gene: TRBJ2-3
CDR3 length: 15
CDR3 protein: CATSDLRQSTDTQYF
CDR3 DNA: TGTGCCACCAGTGATTTGAGACAGAGCACAGATACGCAGTATTTT

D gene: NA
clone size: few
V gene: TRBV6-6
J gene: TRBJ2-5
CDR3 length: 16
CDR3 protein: CASSYSIQLGGQTQYF
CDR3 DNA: TGTGCCAGCAGTTACTCGATTCAACTCGGGGGTCAGACCCAGTACTTC

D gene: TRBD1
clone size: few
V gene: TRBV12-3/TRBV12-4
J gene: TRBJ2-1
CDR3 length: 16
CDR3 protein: CASSPWSGTDNNEQFF
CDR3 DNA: TGTGCCAGCAGTCCGTGGTCCGGGACAGACAACAATGAGCAGTTCTTC

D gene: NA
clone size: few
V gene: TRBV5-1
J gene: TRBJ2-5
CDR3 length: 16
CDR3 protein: CASSTEGLGQGETQYF
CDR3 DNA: TGCGCCAGCAGCACAGAAGGTCTGGGGCAAGGAGAGACCCAGTACTTC